The next 18 T cell receptor beta chains were all read from a single sample in a study of blood T cells in healthy people across ages. For the second PCR, which ran for roughly 6 to 11 cycles, a sample-barcoded 5' primer and a J-beta primer mix were used. TCRdb ran MiXCR on the 5' RACE reads and lists one entry per CDR3 protein. Of 1.5 million to 1.9 million distinct CDR3 sequences in the sample, roughly 43% were seen once. Sample: blood. These receptors all stem from a woman aged 18 to 35 in good health.

This clonotype was observed a handful of times. The chain carries TRBV21-1 and TRBJ1-6; the table calls TRBD1, which could not be checked here. TRBV21-1 is designated a pseudogene. The CDR3 contains 13 residues. The CDR3 bases are TGTGCCAACCAGCCGGGTTTGGATTCACCCCTCCACTTT. As protein: CANQPGLDSPLHF.

In its sample, this clonotype was seen a few times. CDR3 region: CSARDLAGTEGTQYF. CDR3 nucleotides: TGCAGTGCTAGAGATTTAGCGGGGACTGAGGGTACGCAGTATTTT. The chain is built from TRBV20-1 and TRBJ2-3, with 8 bases lining up with TRBD2. Germline CDR1 and CDR2: DFQATT and SNEGSKA (reference sequence). This CDR3 contains 15 residues. V lost 0 bases, J lost 8 bases, and 10 bases stayed unmatched.

Comments on this clonotype: At one end, the junction sequence differs from germline, possibly due to a read error. The genes are TRBV7-9 and TRBJ2-5, with unresolved D. The germline CDR1 and CDR2 sequences are SEHNR and FQNEAQ (reference sequence). CDR3 length equals 14 residues. In DNA form, the CDR3 reads TGTGCCAGCTGCTTAGGCGGAGTTCAAGAGACCCAGTACTTC. Its translation is CASCLGGVQETQYF. Complete variable domain (other parts from reference TRBV7-9 and TRBJ2-5): DTGVSQNPRHKITKRGQNVTFRCDPISEHNRLYWYRQTLGQGPEFLTYFQNEAQLEKSRLLSDRFSAERPKGSFSTLEIQRTEQGDSAMYLCASCLGGVQETQYFGPGTRLLVL.

There are a few counts of this clonotype. V is TRBV10-3 and J is TRBJ1-5; a possible D gene is TRBD1 (5 bases). This CDR3 spans 14 amino acids. The germline V and J ends were trimmed by 0 bases and 5 bases, with 8 bases remaining between them. Germline CDR1 and CDR2: ENHRY and SYGVKD. The CDR3 region is CAISESIRDQPQHF. In DNA form, the CDR3 reads TGTGCCATCAGTGAGTCGATCAGGGATCAGCCCCAGCATTTT.

This clonotype came up a few times. V usage is TRBV9 and J usage is TRBJ2-5; D call uncertain. The V and J ends lost 3 bases and 2 bases respectively, with 11 bases between them. Germline V gene lookup returns CDR1 SGDLS and CDR2 YYNGEE. The CDR3 is 14 residues long. This chain's CDR3 is CASSARSRQETQYF. The CDR3 region has the DNA TGTGCCAGCAGCGCCCGGTCCCGTCAAGAGACCCAGTACTTC.

This clonotype has a count of ten or more. In DNA, the CDR3 is TGCGCCAGCAGCCATGTTCCCGACAATGAGCAGTTCTTC. This codes for CASSHVPDNEQFF. The rearrangement links TRBV4-1 to TRBJ2-1; D gene ambiguous. Deletions cut 3 bases from V and 5 bases from J, with 8 bases between. Germline V CDR1 and CDR2: MGHRA, YSYEKL. The CDR3 is 13 residues long.

The chain is built from TRBV12-3 or TRBV12-4 and TRBJ2-5; the match to TRBD2 covers 7 bases. Trimming removed 5 bases from V and 5 bases from J; junction bases left unmatched: 14. This CDR3 contains 16 residues. This CDR3 is CASSPGGLTEGETQYF. The CDR3 coding sequence is TGTGCCAGCAGTCCGGGGGGACTAACGGAAGGGGAGACCCAGTACTTC.

This clonotype was counted many times. The chain uses TRBV29-1 and TRBJ2-3; D ambiguous. The CDR3 runs 10 residues. V was cut by 6 bases and J by 5 bases, with 6 bases left in between. Germline lookup yields CDR1 SQVTM and CDR2 ANQGSEA. The CDR3 DNA follows: TGCAGCGTAGACGTAGATACGCAGTATTTT. Its translation: CSVDVDTQYF.

This clonotype was detected only a few times. The CDR3 loop is CASSLQGSGSSYEQYF. The CDR3 coding sequence is TGTGCCAGCAGTCTACAGGGATCGGGGAGCTCCTACGAGCAGTACTTC. This chain links TRBV25-1 with TRBJ2-7, with D perhaps TRBD1 (6 bases). Germline CDR1 and CDR2: MGHDK and SYGVNS. Between the trimmed V and J ends, which lost 5 bases and 0 bases, there was a span of 17 bases. This CDR3 has 16 residues.

This clonotype turned up a few times. The chain couples TRBV4-3 to TRBJ2-7; D is possibly TRBD2 (6 bases). CDR1 is LGHNA and CDR2 is YSLEER in the germline V gene. V shed 0 bases and J shed 3 bases, with 12 bases lying between them. CDR3 size: 15 residues. The DNA of the CDR3 is TGCGCCAGCAGCCAAGAAGTCCCGGGAGTCTACGAGCAGTACTTC. Residues: CASSQEVPGVYEQYF.

The table lists this clonotype with many counts. This chain connects TRBV25-1 to TRBJ2-5; D might be TRBD1 or TRBD2, each matching 5 bases. Germline-derived CDR1 and CDR2 are MGHDK and SYGVNS. Trimming pared 6 bases from V and 9 bases from J, leaving 17 bases between. This CDR3 has 13 amino acids. CDR3 DNA sequence: TGTGCCAGCAGAGGTGAGGGGATTGTTTCCCAGTACTTC. This sequence encodes CASRGEGIVSQYF.

The chain couples TRBV28 to TRBJ2-7, with no clear D. V was trimmed by 5 bases and J by 0 bases, leaving 5 bases between them. The CDR3 length is 12 residues. Germline V gene sequence: CDR1 MDHEN, CDR2 SYDVKM. CDR3 in DNA: TGTGCCAGCAGTGCCGTCTCCTACGAGCAGTACTTC. Amino acid sequence: CASSAVSYEQYF.

V usage is TRBV5-1 and J usage is TRBJ2-2; D is unclear. Germline assignment: CDR1 SGHRS and CDR2 YFSETQ. The CDR3 is 16 residues long. Deletions cut 0 bases from V and 0 bases from J, with 9 bases between. This CDR3 is CASSLEVPANTGELFF. In DNA, the CDR3 is TGCGCCAGCAGCTTGGAGGTACCTGCGAACACCGGGGAGCTGTTTTTT.

This rearrangement joins TRBV28 to TRBJ2-7; 10 bases align to TRBD1. Trimming removed 4 bases from V and 4 bases from J; junction bases left unmatched: 10. The CDR3 is made up of 16 amino acids. Germline CDR1 reads MDHEN; CDR2 reads SYDVKM. The CDR3 reads CASSSAGTGAGYEQYF. CDR3 bases: TGTGCCAGCAGTTCAGCCGGGACAGGGGCGGGATACGAGCAGTACTTC.

V usage is TRBV4-3 and J usage is TRBJ2-1; possible D gene TRBD2, 5 bases. Germline V gene lookup returns CDR1 LGHNA and CDR2 YSLEER. CDR3 length equals 16 residues. V was trimmed by 0 bases and J by 7 bases, leaving 16 bases between them. The CDR3 DNA is TGCGCCAGCAGCCAAGAAACCGGCGAGTGGGAGAATGAGCAGTTCTTC. Translation gives CASSQETGEWENEQFF.

The V and J genes are TRBV12-5 and TRBJ2-2; the D gene is possibly TRBD1 (6 bases). The germline gives CDR1 LGHNT, CDR2 FRNRAP. Deletions cut 3 bases from V and 0 bases from J, with 11 bases between. The CDR3 totals 16 residues. DNA for the CDR3: TGTGCTAGTGGTTTTGGGGGCGGCGCGAACACCGGGGAGCTGTTTTTT. As protein: CASGFGGGANTGELFF.

This clonotype was counted only a few times. The chain combines TRBV10-3 with TRBJ2-1; unclear D gene. CDR1 and CDR2 from the germline V gene are ENHRY and SYGVKD. V dropped 7 bases and J dropped 5 bases, with 12 bases sitting between them. The CDR3 loop spans 13 amino acids. The DNA of the CDR3 is TGTGCCATCAAGCAGCAAGGGAACAATGAGCAGTTCTTC. Translating gives CAIKQQGNNEQFF.

The rearrangement joins TRBV7-2 to TRBJ1-2; 10 bases fit TRBD1. V gave up 6 bases and J gave up 3 bases; unmatched junction bases: 7. The germline gives CDR1 SGHTA, CDR2 FQGNSA. The CDR3 spans 15 residues. CDR3 bases: TGTGCCAGCAGTAGGCGGGGACAGGGGCACTATGGCTACACCTTC. Translating it yields CASSRRGQGHYGYTF.